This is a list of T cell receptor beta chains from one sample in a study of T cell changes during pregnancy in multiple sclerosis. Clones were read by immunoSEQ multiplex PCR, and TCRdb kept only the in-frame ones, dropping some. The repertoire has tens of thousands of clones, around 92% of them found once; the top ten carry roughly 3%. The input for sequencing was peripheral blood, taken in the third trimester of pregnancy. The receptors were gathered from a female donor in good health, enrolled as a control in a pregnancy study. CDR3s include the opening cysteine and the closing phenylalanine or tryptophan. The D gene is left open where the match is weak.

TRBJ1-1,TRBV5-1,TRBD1,TGCGCCAGCAGCTCTACAGGGGGCATGGACACTGAAGCTTTCTTT,CASSSTGGMDTEAFF
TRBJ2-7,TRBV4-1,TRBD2,TGCGCCAGCAGCCAAGAAAAGCGTAGCGGGGGCTACGAGCAGTACTTC,CASSQEKRSGGYEQYF
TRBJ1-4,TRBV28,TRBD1,TGTGCCAGCAGTCGGACAGGGGGCCCCAAGGGGGTTAATGAAAAACTGTTTTTT,CASSRTGGPKGVNEKLFF
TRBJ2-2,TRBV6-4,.,TGTGCCAGCAGTGACTGGCTAGCCGGGGAGCTGTTTTTT,CASSDWLAGELFF
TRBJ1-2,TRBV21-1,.,TGTGCCAGCCATGATTTGCGGCAGGGGAATGGCTACACCTTC,CASHDLRQGNGYTF
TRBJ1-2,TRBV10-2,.,TGCGCCTGGCACCTCGGCCTGACAGCGTTTCTCTATGGCTACACCTTC,CAWHLGLTAFLYGYTF
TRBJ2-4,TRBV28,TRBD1,TGTGCCAGCAGTTTCGCAGGGGGCGCGAACATTCAGTACTTC,CASSFAGGANIQYF
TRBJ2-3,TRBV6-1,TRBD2,TGTGCCAGCAGTGAAGCAGGCGGTAGCGGGACAGATACGCAGTATTTT,CASSEAGGSGTDTQYF
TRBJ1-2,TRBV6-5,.,TGTGCCACCACTGCAGGAATCTATGGCTACACCTTC,CATTAGIYGYTF
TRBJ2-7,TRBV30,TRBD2,TGTGCCTGGAGTGTATTAGGGACTAGCGGGAGTACCAAGCAGTACTTC,CAWSVLGTSGSTKQYF
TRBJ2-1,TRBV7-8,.,TGTGCCAGCAGTCCTTTGGGGGGGGGCCGAGTCGGTGAGCAGTTCTTC,CASSPLGGGRVGEQFF